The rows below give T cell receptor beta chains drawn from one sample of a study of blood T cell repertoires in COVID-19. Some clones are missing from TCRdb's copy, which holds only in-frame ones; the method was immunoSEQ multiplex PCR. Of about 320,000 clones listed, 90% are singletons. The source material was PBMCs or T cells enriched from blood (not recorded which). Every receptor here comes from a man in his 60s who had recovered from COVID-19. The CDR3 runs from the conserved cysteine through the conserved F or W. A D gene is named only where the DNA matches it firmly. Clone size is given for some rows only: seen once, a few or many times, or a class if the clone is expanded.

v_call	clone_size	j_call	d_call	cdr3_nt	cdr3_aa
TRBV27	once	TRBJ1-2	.	TGTGCCAGCAGTTTAGGGCAGGGTCCCTACTATGGCTACACCTTC	CASSLGQGPYYGYTF
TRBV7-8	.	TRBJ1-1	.	TGTGCCAGCAGCTTAGTTTGGGGTGGGAGTGAAGCTTTCTTT	CASSLVWGGSEAFF
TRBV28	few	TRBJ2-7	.	TGTGCCAGCAGTTTCACCCTAGCCTCACTCTCCTACGAGCAGTACTTC	CASSFTLASLSYEQYF
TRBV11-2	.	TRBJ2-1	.	TGTGCCAGCAGCTCGACTAGTCTGATCCAGTTCTTC	CASSSTSLIQFF
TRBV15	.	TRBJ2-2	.	TGTGCCACCAGCAGAGATTCGGGGAGAGCCGGGGAGCTGTTTTTT	CATSRDSGRAGELFF
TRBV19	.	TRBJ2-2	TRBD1	TGTGCCAGTAGTTTAGGACAGGGCGCGAACACCGGGGAGCTGTTTTTT	CASSLGQGANTGELFF
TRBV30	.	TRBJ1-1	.	TGTGCCTGGATCGCAGGGCTGGTGAACACTGAAGCTTTCTTT	CAWIAGLVNTEAFF
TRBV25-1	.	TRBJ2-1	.	TGTGCCAGCAGTGAATTCGCGACCCCCTCTGGCGCAGGGAATGAGCAGTTCTTC	CASSEFATPSGAGNEQFF
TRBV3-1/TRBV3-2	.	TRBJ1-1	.	TGTGCCAGCAGCCAAGGTCCAGGAATTGAAGCTTTCTTT	CASSQGPGIEAFF
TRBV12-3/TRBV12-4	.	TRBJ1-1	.	TGTGCCAGCAGTTTATTAGGGGGCACTGAAGCTTTCTTT	CASSLLGGTEAFF
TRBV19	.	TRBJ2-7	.	TGTGCCAGTAGTATTATGGGCCAGTACTACGAGCAGTACTTC	CASSIMGQYYEQYF
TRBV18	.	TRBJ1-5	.	TGTGCCAGCTCACCATATCCAGATAGCAATCAGCCCCAGCATTTT	CASSPYPDSNQPQHF
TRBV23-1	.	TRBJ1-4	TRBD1	TGCGCCAGCAGTCATCCCCTCGCACAGGGGGCGAGTCTTGATGAAAAACTGTTTTTT	CASSHPLAQGASLDEKLFF
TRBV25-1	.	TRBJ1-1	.	TGTGCCAGTGTCCCTCACACTGAAGCTTTCTTT	CASVPHTEAFF
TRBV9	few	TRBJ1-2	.	TGTGCCAGCCTCAGGGAAAACTATGGCTACACCTTC	CASLRENYGYTF
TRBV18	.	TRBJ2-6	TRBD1	TGTGCCAGCTCACCACGATCCGGGACAGGGGGTCTAGGGGCCAACGTCCTGACTTTC	CASSPRSGTGGLGANVLTF
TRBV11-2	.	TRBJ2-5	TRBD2	TGTGCCAGCAGCTACGGACTAGCGGGAGGGGGCGAGACCCAGTACTTC	CASSYGLAGGGETQYF
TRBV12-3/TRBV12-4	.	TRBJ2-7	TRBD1	TGTGCCAGCGGAAAGGGACAGGTTGTGTACTTC	CASGKGQVVYF
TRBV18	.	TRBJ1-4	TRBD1	TGTGCCAGCTCACAAGATTCAGGACAGGGAAGCGAAAAACTGTTTTTT	CASSQDSGQGSEKLFF
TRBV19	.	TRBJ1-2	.	TGTGCCAGTAGTAGTCGCAGTACATCCTATGGCTACACCTTC	CASSSRSTSYGYTF
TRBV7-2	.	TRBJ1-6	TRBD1	TGTGCCAGCAGATTGGGACAGAGGAATTCACCCCTCCACTTT	CASRLGQRNSPLHF
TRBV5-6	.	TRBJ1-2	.	TGTGCCAGCAGCTCGGGACGGACTAGCAACTATGGCTACACCTTC	CASSSGRTSNYGYTF
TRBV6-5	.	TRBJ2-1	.	TGTGCCACCGCGTTCGGTTCCGGGGGATTAAATGAGCAGTTCTTC	CATAFGSGGLNEQFF
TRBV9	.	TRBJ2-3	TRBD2	TGTGCCAGCAGCTCCGGGGGGGCTAGCACAGATACGCAGTATTTT	CASSSGGASTDTQYF
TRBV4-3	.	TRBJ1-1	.	TGCGCCAGCAGCCAACTAGGGAACACTGAAGCTTTCTTT	CASSQLGNTEAFF
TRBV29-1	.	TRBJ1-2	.	TGCAGCGTCCACTCGGCGCGGTTGGCCTATGGCTACACCTTC	CSVHSARLAYGYTF
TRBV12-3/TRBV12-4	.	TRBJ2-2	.	TGTGCCAGCAGTTCGACACAAACCGGGGAGCTGTTTTTT	CASSSTQTGELFF
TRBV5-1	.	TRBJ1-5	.	TGCGCCAGCAGCCCACAGGGTTTCGGTCAGCCCCAGCATTTT	CASSPQGFGQPQHF
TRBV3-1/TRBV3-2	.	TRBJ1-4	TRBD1	TGTGCCACCCGACAGGGGGCGAGAGAAAAACTGTTTTTT	CATRQGAREKLFF
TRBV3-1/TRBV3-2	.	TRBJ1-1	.	TGTGCCAGCACCCCCAACGGGGGGCGGTTGAACACTGAAGCTTTCTTT	CASTPNGGRLNTEAFF
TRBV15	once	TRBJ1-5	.	TGTGCCACCAGCAGAGATCCGGTCTTCCCTAGCAATCAGCCCCAGCATTTT	CATSRDPVFPSNQPQHF
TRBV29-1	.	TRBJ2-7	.	TGCAGCGTTGAACAGGGGAACGAGCAGTACTTC	CSVEQGNEQYF
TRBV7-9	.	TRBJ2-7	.	TGTGCCAGCAGCTTAGAAGGCGGAGACTCCTACGAGCAGTACTTC	CASSLEGGDSYEQYF
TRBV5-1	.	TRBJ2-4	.	TGCGCCAGCAGCTTGGGTGACCGGGGCATTCAGTACTTC	CASSLGDRGIQYF
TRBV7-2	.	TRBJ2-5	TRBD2	TGTGCCAGCAGCTTAACTAGCGTTCAAGAGACCCAGTACTTC	CASSLTSVQETQYF
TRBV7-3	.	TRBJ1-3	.	TGTGCCAGCAGCTTATTTTGTTGTAGTCGACGCGGCAAACACCGCTCTGGAAACACCATATATTTT	CASSLFCCSRRGKHRSGNTIYF
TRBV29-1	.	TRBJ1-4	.	TGCAGCGTGTCTTCCCGCGGTGAAAAACTGTTTTTT	CSVSSRGEKLFF
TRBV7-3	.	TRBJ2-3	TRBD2	TGTGCCAGCAGCCCCCAGGGACTAGCGGGGGATACGCAGTATTTT	CASSPQGLAGDTQYF
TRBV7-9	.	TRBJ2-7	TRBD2	TGTGCCAGCAGCCCAGCCGGGACTAGCGGGAGTGGCGAGCAGTACTTC	CASSPAGTSGSGEQYF
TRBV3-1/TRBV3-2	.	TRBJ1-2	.	TGTGCCAGCAGCCCACTAAACGCAGGGCCAGGCTACACCTTC	CASSPLNAGPGYTF
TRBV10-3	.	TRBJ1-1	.	TGTGCCATCAGTGAGATTGGACAGAACACTGAAGCTTTCTTT	CAISEIGQNTEAFF
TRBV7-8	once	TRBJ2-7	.	TGTGCCAGCAGCTTAGGACAGTCTGCCTACGAGCAGTACTTC	CASSLGQSAYEQYF
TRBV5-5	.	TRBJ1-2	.	TGTGCCAGCAGCGTGGGACTCAACTATGGCTACACCTTC	CASSVGLNYGYTF
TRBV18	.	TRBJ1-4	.	TGTGCCAGCTCACCACCTATGGCGGCACTTGGGGCGCGCGGTGAAAAACTGTTTTTT	CASSPPMAALGARGEKLFF
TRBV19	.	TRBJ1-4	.	TGTGCCAGTAGTGCAGTATCAACTAATGAAAAACTGTTTTTT	CASSAVSTNEKLFF
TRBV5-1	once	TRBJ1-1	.	TGCGCCAGCAGTTCGGACAGTTTTGACACTGAAGCTTTCTTT	CASSSDSFDTEAFF
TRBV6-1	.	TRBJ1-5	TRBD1	TGTGCCAGCAGTGAACCCCGGGACAGGGGTAGACAGCCCCAGCATTTT	CASSEPRDRGRQPQHF
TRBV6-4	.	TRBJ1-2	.	TGTGCCAGCAGTGACGCGTCAGGTTCAAAGGGCTACACCTTC	CASSDASGSKGYTF
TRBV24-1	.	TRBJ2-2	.	TGTGCCACCAGTGATTTGGGACACACGAACACCGGGGAGCTGTTTTTT	CATSDLGHTNTGELFF
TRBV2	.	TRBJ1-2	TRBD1	TGTGCCAGCATCTCGGGACAGGCCAATGGCTACACCTTC	CASISGQANGYTF
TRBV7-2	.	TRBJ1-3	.	TGTGCCAGCAGCCCCGACAGTTACTCTGGAAACACCATATATTTT	CASSPDSYSGNTIYF
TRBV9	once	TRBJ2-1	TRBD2	TGTGCCAGCGCCTATGGGGAGGGCAATGAGCAGTTCTTC	CASAYGEGNEQFF
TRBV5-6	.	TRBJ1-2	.	TGTGCCAGCAGCTTGGTTGCAGGGCGCGGCTACACCTTC	CASSLVAGRGYTF
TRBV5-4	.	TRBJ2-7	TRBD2	TGTGCCAGCAGCCAGGATGGGAGCGGGAGGCGGTACGAGCAGTACTTC	CASSQDGSGRRYEQYF
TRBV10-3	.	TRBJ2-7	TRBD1	TGTGCCACGGCCGGGACAGGGGTCTCCTACGAGCAGTACTTC	CATAGTGVSYEQYF
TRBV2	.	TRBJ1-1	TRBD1	TGTGCCAGCAGCAGATACAGGGGGTTGAGGACTGAAGCTTTCTTT	CASSRYRGLRTEAFF
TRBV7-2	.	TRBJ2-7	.	TGTGCCAGCAGTCCGGGGGAAGCAGGATCCTACGAGCAGTACTTC	CASSPGEAGSYEQYF
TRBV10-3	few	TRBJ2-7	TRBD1	TGTGCCATCCGGGACAGGGAATACGAGCAGTACTTC	CAIRDREYEQYF